A selection of T cell receptor beta chains follows, all from one sample in a study of cytomegalovirus exposure and HLA in healthy donors. Assay used: immunoSEQ multiplex PCR; TCRdb lists only in-frame clones, some missing. Of about 82,000 clones listed, approximately 80% are singletons. The sequencing sample was made of PBMCs. These receptors were collected from a man aged 50 to 59 in good health and CMV-seronegative. Both conserved end residues are part of each CDR3. The D gene is left open where the match is weak. Clone size appears in some rows only: once, few, many, or a class for an expanded clone.

clone_size j_call d_call v_call cdr3_length cdr3_nt cdr3_aa
- TRBJ1-2 TRBD1 TRBV19 14 TGTGCCAGTAGTATGAGGACAGGGGTGTATGGCTACACCTTC CASSMRTGVYGYTF
- TRBJ1-1 - TRBV25-1 14 TGTGCCAGCAGTGGGCCGGGGTCGAACACTGAAGCTTTCTTT CASSGPGSNTEAFF
once TRBJ1-3 - TRBV6-1 13 TGTGCCAGCGGTACCGTTGCGGGAAACACCATATATTTT CASGTVAGNTIYF
- TRBJ1-5 TRBD1 TRBV19 17 TGTGCCAGTACCTCCGGGACAGGGGGCGGAGGCAATCAGCCCCAGCATTTT CASTSGTGGGGNQPQHF
- TRBJ2-3 - TRBV2 15 TGTGCCAGCAGTGATGTAACTAGATTGTCCGATACGCAGTATTTT CASSDVTRLSDTQYF
- TRBJ2-1 TRBD1 TRBV7-2 17 TGTGCCAGCAGCTTAGGGTATCAGGGACAGGGCCCTGGTGAGCAGTTCTTC CASSLGYQGQGPGEQFF
- TRBJ2-7 - TRBV28 15 TGTGCCAGCAGTACCCGAGGCCTTAGCTCCTACGAGCAGTACTTC CASSTRGLSSYEQYF
- TRBJ1-5 - TRBV6-5 13 TGTGCCAGCAGCAGTCAAATCAATCAGCCCCAGCATTTT CASSSQINQPQHF
- TRBJ2-6 TRBD1 TRBV14 18 TGTGCCAGCAGCCAAGTTAACAGGGGGTACTCTGGGGCCAACGTCCTGACTTTC CASSQVNRGYSGANVLTF
- TRBJ2-7 TRBD1 TRBV27 14 TGTGCCAGCAGTTTTTCCGCCGGGACAGGGGGCTGGTACTTC CASSFSAGTGGWYF
- TRBJ2-1 - TRBV7-8 14 TGTGCCAGCGGTTACAGGAACTCCTACAATGAGCAGTTCTTC CASGYRNSYNEQFF
- TRBJ1-3 TRBD1 TRBV14 15 TGTGCCAGCAGCCAGAGGACAGGGGGCGGGAACACCATATATTTT CASSQRTGGGNTIYF
- TRBJ2-7 TRBD1 TRBV19 16 TGTGCCAGTAGTCTTACGCGGACAGGGACATTGAACGAGCAGTACTTC CASSLTRTGTLNEQYF
few TRBJ1-5 - TRBV18 14 TGTGCCAGCTCGCTTCAGGGGAGGGTTCAGCCCCAGCATTTT CASSLQGRVQPQHF
- TRBJ1-4 - TRBV4-2 15 TGTGCCAGCAGCTTGGGAGTAAAGGCTAATGAAAAACTGTTTTTT CASSLGVKANEKLFF
- TRBJ1-5 TRBD1 TRBV19 16 TGTGCCAGTAGTACTTCCGGGACAGGGTTCAATCAGCCCCAGCATTTT CASSTSGTGFNQPQHF
- TRBJ1-4 - TRBV4-1 14 TGCGCCAGCAGCCCGGAGGGCAATAATGAAAAACTGTTTTTT CASSPEGNNEKLFF
- TRBJ1-2 - TRBV30 12 TGTGCCTGGAGTGGGGGGGGGAAAGGCTACACCTTC CAWSGGGKGYTF
once TRBJ1-1 - TRBV11-3 14 TGTGCCAGCAGAGTCGGACAGATGAACACTGAAGCTTTCTTT CASRVGQMNTEAFF
medium-sized TRBJ1-2 TRBD1 TRBV7-2 14 TGTGCCAGCAGCTCAGGGACAGGCCACTATGGCTACACCTTC CASSSGTGHYGYTF
- TRBJ2-2 - TRBV5-8 16 TGTGCCAGCAGCTTGGGACACACCATTAGCACCGGGGAGCTGTTTTTT CASSLGHTISTGELFF
once TRBJ1-4 - TRBV5-5 16 TGTGCCAGCAGCTCGGTTCTAACAGGGTCGGGAGAAAAACTGTTTTTT CASSSVLTGSGEKLFF
- TRBJ1-2 - TRBV19 14 TGTGCCAGTAGTATATTTCTGAGTAACTATGGCTACACCTTC CASSIFLSNYGYTF
- TRBJ2-3 - TRBV18 15 TGTGCCAGCTCACCACCGAGCGTAAACACAGATACGCAGTATTTT CASSPPSVNTDTQYF
- TRBJ1-2 TRBD1 TRBV5-8 14 TGTGCCAGCAGCCAAGGAACAGGGGGGCATGGCTACACCTTC CASSQGTGGHGYTF
- TRBJ2-5 - TRBV5-1 14 TGCGCCAGCAGCTTGGTGTCCATTCAAGAGGCCCAGTACTTC CASSLVSIQEAQYF
- TRBJ2-1 TRBD2 TRBV4-1 16 TGCGCCAGCAGCCAAGGTACGGGCCCCCGGGGGGATGAGCAGTTCTTC CASSQGTGPRGDEQFF
- TRBJ1-2 - TRBV6-6 12 TGTGCCAGCAACAGGAATAACTATGGCTACACCTTC CASNRNNYGYTF
- TRBJ2-5 - TRBV7-2 14 TGTGCCAGCAGCTTGCAGGGGATGGGGGAGACCCAGTACTTC CASSLQGMGETQYF
- TRBJ1-6 TRBD1 TRBV6-1 21 TGTGCCAGCAGTGAAGCGACGGGTGGGTGGACAGGGCCTAGCTATAATTCACCCCTCCACTTT CASSEATGGWTGPSYNSPLHF
once TRBJ2-7 - TRBV28 12 TGTGCCAGCAGTTCTTACAGCTACGAGCAGTACTTC CASSSYSYEQYF
- TRBJ2-5 TRBD2 TRBV7-8 16 TGTGCCAGCAGCTTAGGTCTAGCGGGGGGCCAAGAGACCCAGTACTTC CASSLGLAGGQETQYF
- TRBJ2-7 TRBD1 TRBV7-2 14 TGTGCCAGCAGCTCGACAGGGTTTATGTACGAGCAGTACTTC CASSSTGFMYEQYF
- TRBJ1-3 TRBD1 TRBV19 14 TGTGCCAGTTGGACAGGGGCCTCTGGAAACACCATATATTTT CASWTGASGNTIYF
- TRBJ1-1 - TRBV6-5 12 TGTGCCAGCACTCCTTCACAGGGTAGGGCTTTCTTT CASTPSQGRAFF
- TRBJ1-2 - TRBV28 14 TGTGCCAGCAGTTTATTGGTAGGGAGCTATGGCTACACCTTC CASSLLVGSYGYTF
- TRBJ2-3 - TRBV15 12 TGTGCCACCAGCGGCAGGGTCGATACGCAGTATTTT CATSGRVDTQYF
- TRBJ2-7 - TRBV4-2 13 TGTGCCAGCAGCCCTGACTCCTCCTACGAGCAGTACTTC CASSPDSSYEQYF
- TRBJ2-7 TRBD2 TRBV18 15 TGTGCCAGCTCCCTAGGCGGGACTAGCGTACGCGAGCAGTACTTC CASSLGGTSVREQYF
- TRBJ1-6 TRBD1 TRBV9 15 TGTGCCAGCAGCGTAGGTGGACAGGGACCTTCACCCCTCCACTTT CASSVGGQGPSPLHF
- TRBJ1-1 - TRBV12-2 17 TGTGCAAGCCGCCCCTGCGGACCGGTCGGCCGGGGAGTTGAAGCTTTCTTT CASRPCGPVGRGVEAFF